This is a list of T cell receptor beta chains from one sample in a study of cytotoxic CD8 clonotypes in ibrutinib-treated CLL. Profiled with immunoSEQ multiplex PCR; TCRdb holds only in-frame clones, not every one. Of more than 200,000 clones in the sample, roughly 79% were seen once. This specimen consisted of PBMCs, obtained after 12 months of ibrutinib treatment. Receptor source: a human donor with chronic lymphocytic leukemia. Both conserved end residues are part of each CDR3. A D gene is named only where the DNA matches it firmly. Clone size, where shown, is once, few, many, or a class for clones that have expanded.

J,size,V,D,DNA,CDR3
TRBJ2-1,-,TRBV5-1,-,TGCGCCAGCAGCTTGTATTGGGCGGAAGGAGCCTACAATGAGCAGTTCTTC,CASSLYWAEGAYNEQFF
TRBJ2-7,-,TRBV18,-,TGTGCCAGCTCTCCCCGGGCAGGCCTAGGGCACGAGCAGTACTTC,CASSPRAGLGHEQYF
TRBJ2-3,-,TRBV5-1,-,TGCGCCAGCAGCTTGGGGATACAGGGCCCCACAGATACGCAGTATTTT,CASSLGIQGPTDTQYF
TRBJ2-2,few,TRBV5-5,TRBD2,TGTGCCAGCAGCCAGCAAGGACTAGCGGGGGACACCGGGGAGCTGTTTTTT,CASSQQGLAGDTGELFF
TRBJ2-2,once,TRBV11-3,TRBD1,TGTGCCAGCCGGACAGGGCCCACCGGGGAGCTGTTTTTT,CASRTGPTGELFF
TRBJ2-7,-,TRBV18,-,TGTGCCAGCTCACCACCTGCCGGTTCCTACGAGCAGTACTTC,CASSPPAGSYEQYF
TRBJ2-3,-,TRBV11-2,-,TGTGCCAGCAGCTCGAGGAGGCCCACAGATACGCAGTATTTT,CASSSRRPTDTQYF
TRBJ1-1,-,TRBV5-4,-,TGTGCCAGCAGCCGCCCGGAGGGGAACACTGAAGCTTTCTTT,CASSRPEGNTEAFF
TRBJ1-4,-,TRBV29-1,-,TGCAGCTGTAAACAGGGCCTACTCTGGGAAAAACTGTTTTTT,CSCKQGLLWEKLFF
TRBJ1-1,-,TRBV6-1,-,TGTGCCAGCAGTGAAGCTGGACAGCTCACTGAAGCTTTCTTT,CASSEAGQLTEAFF
TRBJ1-2,-,TRBV5-5,-,TGTGCCAGCAGCTTTCCAGGGGAAAGTGGCTACACCTTC,CASSFPGESGYTF
TRBJ2-1,few,TRBV12-5,-,TGTGCTAGTGGTTTCCAATCAATTGTAAGAAGCGGTGCGAGCTCCTACAATGAGCAGTTCTTC,CASGFQSIVRSGASSYNEQFF
TRBJ2-7,few,TRBV19,-,TGTGCCAGTAGTTCCGACAGGTTCTACGAGCAGTACTTC,CASSSDRFYEQYF
TRBJ2-7,-,TRBV6-6,-,TGTGCCACCGCCTGGTCTACGGGGGCCTCCGAGCAGTACTTC,CATAWSTGASEQYF
TRBJ2-3,-,TRBV9,-,TGTGCCAGCAGCGTAACATCTATTAGCACAGATACGCAGTATTTT,CASSVTSISTDTQYF
TRBJ2-7,-,TRBV2,TRBD2,TGTGCCAGCAGCAGACTAGCGGGCTCTATCTCCTACGAGCAGTACTTC,CASSRLAGSISYEQYF
TRBJ2-7,once,TRBV10-3,TRBD1,TGTGCCATCAGTGATGGACAGGGTAGCCCCTACGAGCAGTACTTC,CAISDGQGSPYEQYF
TRBJ2-1,-,TRBV5-1,TRBD2,TGCGCCAGCAGCTCACCCGGCGGAAATAGCGGGATTGAGCAGTTCTTC,CASSSPGGNSGIEQFF
TRBJ2-3,-,TRBV5-6,-,TGTGCCAGCAGTCCCACCGCGGGAACGACAGATACGCAGTATTTT,CASSPTAGTTDTQYF
TRBJ2-1,once,TRBV19,-,TGTGCCAGTAGTATTCGGTCCCATGAGCAGTTCTTC,CASSIRSHEQFF
TRBJ2-2,-,TRBV6-1,-,TGTGCCAGCAGTGACTCACAGGGTACCACCGGGGAGCTGTTTTTT,CASSDSQGTTGELFF
TRBJ1-4,few,TRBV15,-,TGTGCCACCAGCTCCCCCCCGCGGGAAAAACTGTTTTTT,CATSSPPREKLFF
TRBJ2-1,-,TRBV27,-,TGTGCCAGCAGCGAAACTAGCAGCTTTCCCCCCTACAATGAGCAGTTCTTC,CASSETSSFPPYNEQFF
TRBJ1-1,few,TRBV13,-,TGTGCCAGCAGGACCCGAGGGGGTTTGAACACTGAAGCTTTCTTT,CASRTRGGLNTEAFF
TRBJ2-7,-,TRBV2,TRBD1,TGTGCCAGCAGGGCGACAGGGTACTACTACGAGCAGTACTTC,CASRATGYYYEQYF
TRBJ2-2,-,TRBV4-1,TRBD1,TGCGCCAGCAGCCAAGACCGCACAGGGGGCACCGGGGAGCTGTTTTTT,CASSQDRTGGTGELFF